This passage covers 14 T cell receptor beta chains from one sample sequenced in a study of T cell responses to AZD1222 COVID-19 vaccine. Assay used: immunoSEQ multiplex PCR; TCRdb lists only in-frame clones, some missing. There are 100,000 or so clones in the sample; 80% to 95% occur only once, and around 2.9% lies in the top ten. Sequenced material: peripheral blood, taken 28 days after the second AZD1222 dose. These receptors were collected from an adult who received the AZD1222 COVID-19 vaccine.

This clone appeared a few times. This chain joins TRBV6-2 or TRBV6-3 and TRBJ1-1, with 10 bases identical to TRBD1. Looked up from germline, CDR1 is MNHEY and CDR2 is SVGEGT. CDR3 length: 16 amino acids. Germline trimming cut 4 bases from V and 5 bases from J; bases unmatched to any gene: 10. The CDR3 DNA follows: TGTGCCAGCAGTTGGGGGACAGGGGCGGAGGATACTGAAGCTTTCTTT. Protein: CASSWGTGAEDTEAFF.

The rearrangement links TRBV25-1 to TRBJ1-1; D unclear. CDR3 size: 13 residues. Per the germline V gene, CDR1 is MGHDK and CDR2 is SYGVNS. Trimming removed 7 bases from V and 1 base from J, with 10 bases in between. The CDR3 protein is CASTQEANTEAFF. The CDR3 nucleotides are TGTGCCAGCACCCAAGAAGCGAACACTGAAGCTTTCTTT.

The chain has TRBV4-1 and TRBJ2-1; 8 bases fit TRBD2. The trim removed 1 base at V and 3 bases at J, leaving 8 bases unmatched. Germline assignment: CDR1 MGHRA and CDR2 YSYEKL. This CDR3 is built from 17 residues. CDR3: CASSQGTSGLVYNEQFF. As DNA, the CDR3 is TGCGCCAGCAGCCAAGGGACCTCGGGACTAGTCTACAATGAGCAGTTCTTC.

The chain recombines TRBV30 with TRBJ2-4; TRBD1 or TRBD2 may be the D gene (6 bases each). The CDR3 runs 16 residues. Germline V CDR1 and CDR2: GTSNPN, SVGIG (reference sequence). V lost 5 bases to trimming and J lost 0 bases, with 17 bases between them. The DNA for the CDR3 is TGTGCCTGGGCGAGGGGGGACATGATAGCCAAAAACATTCAGTACTTC. Its protein product is CAWARGDMIAKNIQYF.

This chain links TRBV28 with TRBJ1-2, with D unresolved. Per germline, CDR1 MDHEN and CDR2 SYDVKM. V gave up 6 bases and J gave up 5 bases, with 16 bases separating them. CDR3 size: 14 residues. The DNA for the CDR3 is TGTGCCAGCAGCCGACGGAACCCGCCTTATGGCTACACCTTC. This gives the protein CASSRRNPPYGYTF.

CDR3 region: CASSRDRGQPQHF. CDR3 coding DNA: TGTGCCAGCAGCCGTGACAGGGGTCAGCCCCAGCATTTT. V is TRBV7-9 and J is TRBJ1-5; 8 bases match TRBD1. Losses at the gene ends were 5 bases for V and 6 bases for J; bases not matched to a gene: 3. CDR3 length: 13 residues. In germline, CDR1 is SEHNR, CDR2 FQNEAQ (reference sequence). Full variable domain (remainder filled in from reference TRBV7-9 and TRBJ1-5): DTGVSQNPRHKITKRGQNVTFRCDPISEHNRLYWYRQTLGQGPEFLTYFQNEAQLEKSRLLSDRFSAERPKGSFSTLEIQRTEQGDSAMYLCASSRDRGQPQHFGDGTRLSIL.

V is TRBV5-1 and J is TRBJ1-1, with 7 positions matching TRBD1. Germline trimming cut 0 bases from V and 10 bases from J; bases unmatched to any gene: 9. CDR1 and CDR2 (germline): SGHRS, YFSETQ. This CDR3 comprises 14 residues. Here the CDR3 DNA reads TGCGCCAGCAGCTTGGTGTCGACAGGGAGGGGAGCTTTCTTT. As protein: CASSLVSTGRGAFF.

Regarding this clone: Additional DNA sequences in this sample encode the identical CDR3. The chain employs TRBV5-1 and TRBJ1-1, with D unclear. Trimming pared 0 bases from V and 0 bases from J, leaving 6 bases between. The CDR3 is made up of 14 amino acids. The germline V gene encodes CDR1 SGHRS and CDR2 YFSETQ. The CDR3 here is CASSLVGLNTEAFF. The CDR3 DNA is TGCGCCAGCAGCTTGGTAGGGTTGAACACTGAAGCTTTCTTT.

This chain links TRBV3-1 (or the pseudogene TRBV3-2) with TRBJ2-5, with D possibly TRBD1 on 5 matching bases. V was cut by 5 bases and J by 4 bases, with 11 bases left in between. The length of the CDR3 is 13 residues. From germline, CDR1 is LGHDT and CDR2 YNNKEL (reference sequence). The CDR3 loop is CASSKAGLETQYF. The DNA for the CDR3 is TGTGCCAGCAGCAAAGCAGGGTTAGAGACCCAGTACTTC.

The genes are TRBV19 and TRBJ2-7, with 8 bases identical to TRBD1. CDR1 is LNHDA and CDR2 is SQIVND in the germline V gene (reference sequence). After removal of 4 bases from V and 2 bases from J, the junction contained 7 bases not matched to a gene. This CDR3 contains 15 residues. CDR3 sequence: CASSRDRGSTYEQYF. For the CDR3, the DNA is TGTGCCAGTAGTAGAGACAGGGGCTCTACCTACGAGCAGTACTTC.

The J gene is TRBJ1-1, the V gene TRBV7-3; a possible D gene is TRBD1 (6 bases). This CDR3 comprises 14 residues. Between the trimmed V and J ends, which lost 5 bases and 1 base, there was a span of 11 bases. In germline, CDR1 is SGHTA, CDR2 FQGTGA. CDR3 in amino acids: CASSPGQTNTEAFF. CDR3 nucleotide sequence: TGTGCCAGCAGCCCTGGACAGACGAACACTGAAGCTTTCTTT.

This rearrangement joins TRBV11-3 to TRBJ1-3, with unresolved D. The ends were cut back, 5 bases at V and 2 bases at J, with 10 bases in the middle. CDR3 size: 14 residues. In germline, CDR1 is SGHNT, CDR2 YENEEA. CDR3 coding DNA: TGTGCCAGCAGCCCCTACGGGGCTGGAAACACCATATATTTT. This translates into CASSPYGAGNTIYF.

The chain is built from TRBV3-1 (or the pseudogene TRBV3-2) and TRBJ1-2; 7 bases map to TRBD1. Germline values: CDR1 LGHDT, CDR2 YNNKEL (reference sequence). V lost 7 bases and J lost 1; bases outside the gene matches: 6. CDR3 length: 14 residues. In DNA, the CDR3 is TGTGCCAGCACCCGGACAGGTGTTAACTATGGCTACACCTTC. Translation gives CASTRTGVNYGYTF.

This clone was counted a single time. The J gene is TRBJ1-1, the V gene TRBV19; 10 positions agree with TRBD1. Germline loops: CDR1 LNHDA, CDR2 SQIVND (reference sequence). CDR3 length: 14 residues. Losses at the gene ends were 3 bases for V and 7 bases for J; bases not matched to a gene: 5. The CDR3: CASSMGQGPLEAFF. CDR3 nucleotide sequence: TGTGCCAGTAGTATGGGACAGGGGCCGCTTGAAGCTTTCTTT. The full variable domain, completed using reference TRBV19 and TRBJ1-1, is DGGITQSPKYLFRKEGQNVTLSCEQNLNHDAMYWYRQDPGQGLRLIYYSQIVNDFQKGDIAEGYSVSREKKESFPLTVTSAQKNPTAFYLCASSMGQGPLEAFFGQGTRLTVV.